This TCR beta chain was profiled in a study of cytomegalovirus exposure and HLA in healthy donors (TCRdb year 2017). Looking at the study overall: In an earlier analysis of about 560 of the donors, about 260 Gb of sequence data and 117 million unique TCR beta sequences from about 190 million T cells were reported. A later genetic analysis took genome-wide SNP genotypes for about three fifths of the roughly 700 donors and used that subset as a discovery cohort. The aim of the study was to test whether cataloging public T cell receptors could identify signatures of past pathogen exposure. About five DR-DQ haplotypes were handled as single units for association and clustering, since linkage in the cohort was strong. All discovery cohort repertoires had been generated using a single sequencing platform. Approximately 300 gigabases of sequencing data and around 88 million unique TCR sequences made up an early release that covered several hundred HLA-typed donors. The study used immunosequencing to profile the T cell repertoires of 666 subjects and linked those repertoires to cytomegalovirus serostatus. On average, roughly 200,000 unique TCR beta nucleotide sequences were sequenced per donor among a few hundred genotyped donors of the cohort, with 15% to 20% of those sequences being non-productive. Among the roughly 390 genotyped donors, roughly 80% belonged to the genetic ancestry cluster associated with self-reported Caucasian donors. Alongside the repertoire data, information on donor age, sex, ethnicity and CMV serostatus was compiled. In a later analysis, previously published TCR beta repertoires from several hundred donors were re-analyzed and high-resolution HLA genotyping was added so that TCR occurrence patterns could be studied. An earlier analysis of about 620 of the donors applied high-throughput TCR beta sequencing to assess whether each TCR beta V gene segment acted as functional or pseudogenic. In addition to the first cohort of several hundred subjects, a separate validation cohort of over 90 different subjects was used. The study combined high-throughput TCR immunosequencing, statistical association of individual TCRs with disease status, and machine learning to predict cytomegalovirus infection status. HLA typing covered class I and class II loci at four-digit resolution. Rather than using new phenotypic data, the later analysis identified candidate immune exposures from TCR beta sequences and from how often those sequences occurred across donors. The number of typed donors differed by locus: about 620-640 for A, B, C, DRB1 and DQB1; 500 to 550 for DQA1; 606 for DPA1; and about 470 for DPB1. Paper-wide results and their limitations: Presence/absence analyses assumed roughly uniform sequencing depth across donors, an assumption that may not hold. The authors suggested that the approach could potentially be extended to other disease states and immunological phenotypes. Compared with equally common non-associated chains, HLA-associated TCR beta chains in a later analysis were more clonally expanded and had lower generation probabilities. Assigning TCR associations to individual alleles was difficult when HLA alleles, especially DR and DQ, strongly co-occurred. In the study, some 180 TCR beta chains were listed as associated with cytomegalovirus. Only TCR beta chains were sequenced in this cohort, and the absence of alpha or paired-chain data limited detectable features. A cluster of highly shared sequence variants was judged likely to represent a technical artifact of the sequencing pipeline. According to a later analysis, parvovirus B19, influenza, CMV and Epstein-Barr virus appeared linked to several top co-occurrence clusters. An earlier analysis of several hundred of the donors showed that most TCR beta V segments appeared in productive rearrangements either about 87% or about 30% of the time, which broadly matched IMGT annotations. Most TCR sequences were observed very rarely across donors, whereas some public TCRs were present in many individuals. Some 15 rarely observed V segments, including chromosome 9 orphons, were excluded from the earlier analysis of some 590 of the donors because counts were too low. Immune exposure information for the cohort was limited to CMV serostatus. Because the 87-base-pair reads could not distinguish some IMGT-functional V segments, including TRBV6-2 and TRBV6-3, those segments were excluded. In a later genetic analysis, fewer N-insertions in productive TCRs were reported among donors in an Asian-associated ancestry cluster than the roughly 700-donor mean. In a later analysis, the rate of TCR association differed among HLA loci, with DRB1 alleles having the most associated TCRs and HLA-C alleles having the fewest. The classifier was reported to diagnose cytomegalovirus status with high specificity and sensitivity in both the original cohort and the validation cohort. V-gene and J-gene trimming of TCR beta chains was associated with a missense DCLRE1C variant in a later genetic analysis, and the association was replicated in an independent cohort. A further reported finding was that TCR beta sequences accurately predicted the HLA-A and HLA-B alleles for most subjects in the first cohort. Correlated functional status among segregating V segments might be attributable to linkage disequilibrium, but an unknown experimental factor could not be ruled out. Because HLA typing was missing for some donors at each locus, association tests included only the typed subset. A few of the identified cytomegalovirus-associated TCR beta chains were confirmed in vitro to be specific for cytomegalovirus antigens. Most CMV-associated TCR beta chains appeared to be HLA-restricted in a later analysis, and the HLA associations seemed to be driven largely by CMV exposure. Specific HLA alleles were associated with more than 15,000 TCR beta sequences at a false discovery rate of 0.05 in a later analysis.

Taken from the germline V gene (reference sequence), the CDR1 and CDR2 loops are MNHNY and SVGAGI. Inclusive of the bounding cysteine and phenylalanine, the CDR3 is 15 residues long. CDR3 DNA is the only sequence kept; it has 45 bases, read in frame from the first base. Cut back by 5 bases and 0 bases, the V and J ends lie 13 bases apart. The cohort consisted of some 730 healthy bone marrow donors. At the time of sampling, every cohort member was nominally healthy, though immune exposures that went unrecorded were likely present. The donor tested CMV seronegative, placing the donor among the 350 to 400 seronegative members of the cohort. A peripheral blood sample was collected from each donor, and TCR beta sequencing was performed on peripheral blood mononuclear cells. The Qiagen DNeasy Blood Extraction Kit was used to extract genomic DNA from the blood cell samples. The library relied on the immunoSEQ multiplex PCR assay. A mixture of 60 forward primers for TCR Vbeta segments and 13 reverse primers for TCR Jbeta segments was used in the multiplex PCR. Amplification of the CDR3 region of rearranged TCR beta genes was performed with a multiplex PCR assay on genomic DNA. The Illumina HiSeq System was used to sequence the amplified TCR beta libraries as 87-base-pair reads. Concerning the study's data processing: In a later analysis, about 80 million unique TCR beta chains were counted across the approximately 670 repertoires, and roughly 11 million of these chains were shared by at least two donors. A nearest-neighbor algorithm error-corrected the raw reads and collapsed the reads into unique sequences, merging closely related sequences to remove PCR and sequencing errors. CDR3 sequences were aligned to IMGT reference sequences to assign V, D and J gene segments. For a sequence to be retained, at least a six-nucleotide match to both a V gene segment and a J gene segment was required. Rearrangements were classified as productive when the CDR3 lacked stop codons and remained in frame with V and J, and all other rearrangements were classified as non-productive. Following IMGT convention, CDR3 was defined as the stretch from the second conserved V-encoded cysteine up to the conserved J-encoded phenylalanine. Sequences without an unambiguous match to a single V gene segment were excluded from the earlier analysis of approximately 600 of the donors. An earlier analysis of 500 to 700 of the donors classified V segments as functional when productive rearrangements were above 56.7% and as segregating when the standard deviation between donors was above 5%. A statistical classification framework was built for diagnosing cytomegalovirus status from the catalog of TCR beta chain sequences. A later analysis assigned V and J genes by comparing TCR nucleotide sequences with IMGT/GENE-DB human TR gene sequences. A later analysis assigned CDR3 sequences and most-parsimonious VDJ recombination scenarios with the TCRdist pipeline. In a later analysis, each TCR beta chain was defined by its CDR3 amino acid sequence together with its V-gene family, and reads without a unique V-gene family were excluded. A later analysis removed several hundred highly shared, low-generation-probability nucleotide sequences to deal with suspected cross-contamination and a sequencing artifact. In a later analysis, a clonal expansion index for each public chain was calculated from normalized within-repertoire ranks of inferred template counts. A later analysis computed generation probabilities with a VDJ recombination model fitted to out-of-frame rearrangements, and checked the results against IGoR. In a later analysis, hypergeometric tests were used to score TCR-TCR, TCR-HLA and TCR-CMV co-occurrence, with a repertoire-size bias correction applied to TCR pairs. In a later analysis, false discovery rates were estimated by permuting HLA or CMV assignments 20 times. In a later analysis, co-occurring TCRs were grouped using DBSCAN, with TCRdist sequence similarity added in when clustering inside HLA-allele-positive subsets. Repertoires with fewer than 30,000 or more than 120,000 public chains were left out of co-occurrence clustering, as were about five repertoires with anomalous nucleotide sharing. TCRdb took over this immuneACCESS table, retaining in-frame rearrangements with V and J assigned. Such tables are incomplete; in checked studies, under half of the missing clones stem from an unresolved V gene, and the remainder is unexplained. From that table come the V and J calls and clone size; the DNA was used to work out D and trimming. The sample records 160,000 or so clones, around 82% of which are singletons. The ten biggest clones cover around 6% of the sample.

To note about this clone: Its antigen remains undetermined. It has no much larger one-base neighbor in the sample; base qualities were not kept.

The receptor chain draws on TRBV6-6 and TRBJ1-1; TRBD1 could be the D gene, as 6 bases match. This receptor was obtained from a man in his forties or fifties in good health and CMV-seronegative. Sequencing was performed on PBMCs. At the DNA level, the sequence is TGTGCCAGCAGTCCGCAGGGGCGCATGAACACTGAAGCTTTCTTT. Protein translation: CASSPQGRMNTEAFF.